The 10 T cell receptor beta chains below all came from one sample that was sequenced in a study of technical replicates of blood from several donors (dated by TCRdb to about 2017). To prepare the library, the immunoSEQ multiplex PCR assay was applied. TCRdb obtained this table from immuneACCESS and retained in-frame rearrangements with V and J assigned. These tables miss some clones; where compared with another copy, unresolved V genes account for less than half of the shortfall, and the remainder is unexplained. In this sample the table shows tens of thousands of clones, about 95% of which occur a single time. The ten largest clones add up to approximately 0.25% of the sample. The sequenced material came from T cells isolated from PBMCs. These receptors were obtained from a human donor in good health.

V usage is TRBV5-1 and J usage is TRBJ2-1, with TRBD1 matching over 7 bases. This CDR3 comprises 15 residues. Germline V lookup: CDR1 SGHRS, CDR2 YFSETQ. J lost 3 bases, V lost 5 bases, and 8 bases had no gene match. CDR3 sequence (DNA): TGCGCCAGCAGTTTCTACGGGACAGTCTACAATGAGCAGTTCTTC. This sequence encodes CASSFYGTVYNEQFF.

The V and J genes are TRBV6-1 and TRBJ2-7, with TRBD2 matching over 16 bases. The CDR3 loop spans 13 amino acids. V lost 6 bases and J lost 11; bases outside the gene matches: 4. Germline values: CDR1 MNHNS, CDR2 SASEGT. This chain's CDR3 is CASRGLAGGPEYF. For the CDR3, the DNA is TGTGCCAGCAGGGGACTAGCGGGAGGGCCTGAGTACTTC.

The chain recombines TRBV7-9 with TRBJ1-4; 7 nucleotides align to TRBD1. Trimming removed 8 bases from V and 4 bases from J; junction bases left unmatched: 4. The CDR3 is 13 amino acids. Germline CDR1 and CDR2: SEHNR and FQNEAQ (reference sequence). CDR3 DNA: TGTGCCAGCCGGGGGACAGATAATGAAAAACTGTTTTTT. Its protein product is CASRGTDNEKLFF.

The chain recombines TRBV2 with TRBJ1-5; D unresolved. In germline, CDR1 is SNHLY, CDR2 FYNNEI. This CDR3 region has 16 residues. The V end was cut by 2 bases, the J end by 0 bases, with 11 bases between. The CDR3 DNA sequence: TGTGCCAGCAGTGAATGGCCAGACACTAGCAATCAGCCCCAGCATTTT. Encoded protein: CASSEWPDTSNQPQHF.

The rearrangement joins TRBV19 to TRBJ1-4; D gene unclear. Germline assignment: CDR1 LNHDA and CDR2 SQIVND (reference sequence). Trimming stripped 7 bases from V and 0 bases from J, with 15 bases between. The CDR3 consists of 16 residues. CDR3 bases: TGTGCCAGTACGGGAGCAGACTCTGCAACTAATGAAAAACTGTTTTTT. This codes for CASTGADSATNEKLFF.

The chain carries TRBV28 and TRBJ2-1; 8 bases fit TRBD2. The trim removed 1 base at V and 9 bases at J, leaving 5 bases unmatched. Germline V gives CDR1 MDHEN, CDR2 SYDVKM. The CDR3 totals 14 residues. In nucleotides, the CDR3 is TGTGCCAGCAGTTTATCTCTTAGCGGGATTGAGCAGTTCTTC. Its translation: CASSLSLSGIEQFF.

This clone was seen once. The CDR3 DNA follows: TGTGCCAGCAGTTACGCGGGGGATCGAGGAAACACCATATATTTT. Its protein product is CASSYAGDRGNTIYF. V gene TRBV6-6 combines with J gene TRBJ1-3; possibly TRBD1 for D (5 bases). Trimming removed 2 bases from V and 4 bases from J, with 12 bases in between. This CDR3 is 15 amino acids long. The germline V gene has CDR1 MNHNY and CDR2 SVGAGI (reference sequence).

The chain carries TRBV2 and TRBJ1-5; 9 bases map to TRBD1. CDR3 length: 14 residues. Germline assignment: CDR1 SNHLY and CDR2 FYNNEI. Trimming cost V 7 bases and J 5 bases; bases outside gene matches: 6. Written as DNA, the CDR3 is TGTGCCAGCATGGGGACAGGGCGGGATCAGCCCCAGCATTTT. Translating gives CASMGTGRDQPQHF.

The CDR3 region has the DNA TGTGCCAGCAGTGAGAGCAATCAGCCCCAGCATTTT. This sequence encodes CASSESNQPQHF. V is TRBV28 and J is TRBJ1-5; no clear D. V lost 5 bases and J lost 1, with 3 bases in between. CDR1 MDHEN and CDR2 SYDVKM come from the germline V gene. The CDR3 is 12 residues long. The whole variable domain, remainder taken from reference TRBV28 and TRBJ1-5, is DVKVTQSSRYLVKRTGEKVFLECVQDMDHENMFWYRQDPGLGLRLIYFSYDVKMKEKGDIPEGYSVSREKKERFSLILESASTNQTSMYLCASSESNQPQHFGDGTRLSIL.

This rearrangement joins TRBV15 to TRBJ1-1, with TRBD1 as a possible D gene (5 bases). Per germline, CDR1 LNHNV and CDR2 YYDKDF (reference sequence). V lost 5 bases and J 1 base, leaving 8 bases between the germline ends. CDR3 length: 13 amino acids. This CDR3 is CATSYGGNTEAFF. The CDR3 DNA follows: TGTGCCACCAGCTACGGGGGGAACACTGAAGCTTTCTTT.